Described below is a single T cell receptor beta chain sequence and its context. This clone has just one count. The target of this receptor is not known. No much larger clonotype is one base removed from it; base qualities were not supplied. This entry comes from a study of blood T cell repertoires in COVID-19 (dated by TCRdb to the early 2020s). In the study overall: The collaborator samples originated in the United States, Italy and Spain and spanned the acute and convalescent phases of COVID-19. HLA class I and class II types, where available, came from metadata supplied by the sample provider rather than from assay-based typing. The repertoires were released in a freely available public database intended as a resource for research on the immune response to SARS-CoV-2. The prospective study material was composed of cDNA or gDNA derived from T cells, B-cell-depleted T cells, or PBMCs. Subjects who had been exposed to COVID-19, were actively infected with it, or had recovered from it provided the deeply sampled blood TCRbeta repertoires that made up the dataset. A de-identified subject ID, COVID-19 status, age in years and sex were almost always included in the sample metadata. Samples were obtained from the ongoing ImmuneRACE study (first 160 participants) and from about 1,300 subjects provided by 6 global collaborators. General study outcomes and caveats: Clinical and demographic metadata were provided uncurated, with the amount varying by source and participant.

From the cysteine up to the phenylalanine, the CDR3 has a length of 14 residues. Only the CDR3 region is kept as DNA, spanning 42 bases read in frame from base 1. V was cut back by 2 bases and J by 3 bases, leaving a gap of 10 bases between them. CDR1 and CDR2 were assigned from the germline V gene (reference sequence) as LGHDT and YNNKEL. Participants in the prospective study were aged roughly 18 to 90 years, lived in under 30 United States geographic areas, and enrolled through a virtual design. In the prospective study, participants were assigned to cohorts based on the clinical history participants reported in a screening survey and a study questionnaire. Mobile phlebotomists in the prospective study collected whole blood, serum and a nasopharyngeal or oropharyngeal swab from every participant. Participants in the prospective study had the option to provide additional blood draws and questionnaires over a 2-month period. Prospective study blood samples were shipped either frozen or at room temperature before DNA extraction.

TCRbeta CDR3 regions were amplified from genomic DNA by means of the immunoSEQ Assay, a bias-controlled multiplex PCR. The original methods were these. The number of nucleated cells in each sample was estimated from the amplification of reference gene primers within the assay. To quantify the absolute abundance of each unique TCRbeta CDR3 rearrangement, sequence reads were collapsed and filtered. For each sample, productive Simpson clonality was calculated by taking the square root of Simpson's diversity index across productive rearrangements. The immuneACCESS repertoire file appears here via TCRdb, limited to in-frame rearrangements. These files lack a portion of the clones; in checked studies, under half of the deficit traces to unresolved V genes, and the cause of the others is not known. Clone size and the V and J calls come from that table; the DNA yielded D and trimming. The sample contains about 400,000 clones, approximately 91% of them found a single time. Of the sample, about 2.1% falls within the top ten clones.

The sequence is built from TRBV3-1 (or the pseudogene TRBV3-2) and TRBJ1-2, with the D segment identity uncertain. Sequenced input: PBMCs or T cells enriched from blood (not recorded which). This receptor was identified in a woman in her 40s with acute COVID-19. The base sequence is TGTGCCAGCAGCCAACCATGGCAGGACTATGGCTACACCTTC. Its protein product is CASSQPWQDYGYTF.